The present T cell receptor (beta chain) was sequenced within a study of response to subunit inactivated influenza vaccine. For this clonotype: Its specificity is unknown.

Broader study findings: Authors proposed each seasonal influenza vaccination draws in few new T cells.

TCRdb reprocessed the RT-PCR reads with MiXCR, giving one entry per CDR3 protein. The sample includes around 480,000 distinct CDR3 sequences, approximately 17% of them seen just once. The germline CDR1 and CDR2 sequences are SGDLS and YYNGEE. CDR3 length: 16 amino acids. Trimming at V came to 0 bases and at J to 7 bases, leaving 9 bases not matched to a gene. This chain uses TRBV9 with TRBJ2-1; 8 bases agree with TRBD2. Specimen: CD4+ T cells sorted from PBMCs, collected less than 25 months after vaccination. This clonotype was sampled from a man aged 50 to 69 who received an inactivated influenza vaccine. The CDR3 region has the DNA TGTGCCAGCAGCGTAGCTACCAGCGGGAGAGTAAATGAGCAGTTCTTC. Its protein is CASSVATSGRVNEQFF.